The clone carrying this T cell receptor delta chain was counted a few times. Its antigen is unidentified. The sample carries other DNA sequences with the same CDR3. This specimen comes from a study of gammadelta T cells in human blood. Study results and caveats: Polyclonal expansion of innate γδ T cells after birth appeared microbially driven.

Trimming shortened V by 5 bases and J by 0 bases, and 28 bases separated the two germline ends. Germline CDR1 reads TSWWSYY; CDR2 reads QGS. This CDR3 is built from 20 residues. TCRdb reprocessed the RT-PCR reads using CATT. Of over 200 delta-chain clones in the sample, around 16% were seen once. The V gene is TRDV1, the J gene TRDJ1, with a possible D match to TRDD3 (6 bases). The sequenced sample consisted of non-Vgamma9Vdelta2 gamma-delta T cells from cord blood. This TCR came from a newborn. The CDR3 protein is CALGNLKAFGLGGYTDKLIF. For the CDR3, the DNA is TGTGCTCTTGGGAATCTGAAGGCCTTCGGGTTGGGGGGTTACACCGATAAACTCATCTTT.